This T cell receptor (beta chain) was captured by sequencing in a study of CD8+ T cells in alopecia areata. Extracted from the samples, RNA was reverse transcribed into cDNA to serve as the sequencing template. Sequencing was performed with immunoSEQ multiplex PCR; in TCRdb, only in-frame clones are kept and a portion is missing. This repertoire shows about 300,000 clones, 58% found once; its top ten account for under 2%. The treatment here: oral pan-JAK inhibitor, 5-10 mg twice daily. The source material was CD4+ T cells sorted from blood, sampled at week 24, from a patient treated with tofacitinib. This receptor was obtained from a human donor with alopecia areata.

Here the CDR3 DNA reads TGTGCCACCGACGGGACAGACAAGTTTCTAGCCAAAAACATTCAGTACTTC. Encoded protein: CATDGTDKFLAKNIQYF. This chain joins TRBV7-3 and TRBJ2-4; 7 nucleotides align to TRBD1. The CDR3 totals 17 residues. In germline, CDR1 is SGHTA, CDR2 FQGTGA. V was clipped by 10 bases and J by 0 bases; unmatched bases: 15.